Following are 15 T cell receptor beta chains from one sample sequenced in a study of early stage breast cancer tumors. Only in-frame clones appear in the TCRdb table, and some are missing; sequencing was by immunoSEQ multiplex PCR. The top ten hold 8.5% to 10% of the sample, which has around 25,000 clones, about 70% seen once. The sequencing sample was made of breast tumor tissue. All receptors derive from a person aged 55 to 75 with breast cancer.

Of note for this clone: The same CDR3 arises from other DNA sequences in this sample as well. V usage is TRBV25-1 and J usage is TRBJ2-3, with 11 nucleotides matching TRBD1. This CDR3 is built from 15 residues. V lost 2 bases and J lost 6; bases outside the gene matches: 4. CDR1 and CDR2 (germline): MGHDK, SYGVNS. As DNA, the CDR3 is TGTGCCAGCAGTGAAGGACAGGGGGCACGGGATACGCAGTATTTT. Translation: CASSEGQGARDTQYF.

The genes are TRBV4-1 and TRBJ2-7; TRBD2 is a possible D gene (6 bases). This CDR3 spans 15 amino acids. V was shortened by 2 bases and J by 5 bases, with 16 bases between the two germline ends. In germline, CDR1 is MGHRA, CDR2 YSYEKL. The CDR3 bases are TGCGCCAGCAGCCAAAAGGAGCGGGCTATCAACGAGCAGTACTTC. Translating it yields CASSQKERAINEQYF.

This clone appeared many times. The chain joins TRBV19 to TRBJ2-6; 9 bases align to TRBD1. V lost 2 bases and J lost 3; bases outside the gene matches: 11. CDR1 and CDR2 (germline): LNHDA, SQIVND (reference sequence). The CDR3 loop spans 19 amino acids. In DNA form, the CDR3 reads TGTGCCAGTAGTATAATTTCCGGACAGGGGTTGGGTGGGGCCAACGTCCTGACTTTC. Translated, it gives CASSIISGQGLGGANVLTF.

This chain uses TRBV4-2 with TRBJ2-7; the D is unclear. The CDR3 runs 18 residues. V lost 1 base, J lost 0 bases, and 19 bases lay in between. Germline loops: CDR1 LGHNA, CDR2 YNFKEQ. The CDR3 coding sequence is TGTGCCAGCAGCCAAGCCCCATCTTCCTCGCCTAGCTCCTACGAGCAGTACTTC. Protein sequence: CASSQAPSSSPSSYEQYF.

Comments on this clone: Additional DNA sequences in this sample encode the identical CDR3. The chain uses TRBV29-1 and TRBJ1-1; weak D call: TRBD1 (5 bases). Between the trimmed V and J ends, which lost 7 bases and 1 base, there was a span of 10 bases. The CDR3 length is 12 residues. Germline lookup yields CDR1 SQVTM and CDR2 ANQGSEA. The CDR3 loop reads CSARQTNTEAFF. CDR3 nucleotide sequence: TGCAGCGCTCGACAGACGAACACTGAAGCTTTCTTT. The full variable domain, completed using reference TRBV29-1 and TRBJ1-1, is SAVISQKPSRDICQRGTSLTIQCQVDSQVTMMFWYRQQPGQSLTLIATANQGSEATYESGFVIDKFPISRPNLTFSTLTVSNMSPEDSSIYLCSARQTNTEAFFGQGTRLTVV.

The chain employs TRBV28 and TRBJ1-5; TRBD1 matches at 10 bases. The CDR3 contains 16 residues. V lost 5 bases, J lost 7 bases, and 11 bases stayed unmatched. Germline CDR1 MDHEN, CDR2 SYDVKM. CDR3 amino acids: CASSSRGQGNGQPQHF. As DNA, the CDR3 is TGTGCCAGCAGTAGCCGGGGACAGGGGAATGGCCAGCCCCAGCATTTT.

The gene calls are TRBV6-5 and TRBJ2-7, with 9 bases lining up with TRBD2. The CDR3 loop spans 16 amino acids. V trimming: 2 bases; J trimming: 3 bases; junction bases outside the gene matches: 8. Looked up from germline, CDR1 is MNHEY and CDR2 is SVGAGI. CDR3 coding DNA: TGTGCCAGCAGTTACGGTCTGACTAGCGGATTCTACGAGCAGTACTTC. The encoded protein is CASSYGLTSGFYEQYF.

The rearrangement links TRBV29-1 to TRBJ2-5; TRBD1 agrees at 8 bases. V trimming: 6 bases; J trimming: 3 bases; junction bases outside the gene matches: 6. Looked up from germline, CDR1 is SQVTM and CDR2 is ANQGSEA. The CDR3 runs 13 residues. CDR3 in DNA: TGCAGCGTGGGACAGGACGTGAAAGAGACCCAGTACTTC. It codes for CSVGQDVKETQYF.

The chain is built from TRBV27 and TRBJ2-7, with 13 bases identical to TRBD2. The CDR3 totals 16 residues. Germline V CDR1 and CDR2: MNHEY, SMNVEV (reference sequence). V lost 2 bases to trimming and J lost 1 base; unmatched junction nucleotides: 2. The CDR3: CASSLMTSGRSYEQYF. The CDR3 bases are TGTGCCAGCAGTTTAATGACTAGCGGGAGGTCCTACGAGCAGTACTTC.

The CDR3 nucleotides are TGCGCCAGCAGCCCCCGGTCCCAGGAGGGGTATGGCTACACCTTC. Protein sequence: CASSPRSQEGYGYTF. The chain carries TRBV4-1 and TRBJ1-2; possible D gene TRBD1, 5 bases. The V and J ends lost 4 bases and 5 bases respectively, with 17 bases between them. Germline values: CDR1 MGHRA, CDR2 YSYEKL. The CDR3 covers 15 residues.

In its sample, this clone was seen a few times. The chain employs TRBV4-3 and TRBJ2-1; D might be TRBD2 (5 bases). The germline V and J ends were trimmed by 4 bases and 0 bases, with 13 bases remaining between them. CDR1 and CDR2 from the germline V gene are LGHNA and YSLEER. This CDR3 spans 16 amino acids. The CDR3 sequence is CASSPEVGSSYNEQFF. CDR3 DNA sequence: TGCGCCAGCAGCCCAGAGGTAGGGAGCTCCTACAATGAGCAGTTCTTC.

This clone was detected only a few times. The chain uses TRBV14 and TRBJ1-5, with D hard to call. Deletions cut 4 bases from V and 4 bases from J, with 8 bases between. Germline V gene sequence: CDR1 SGHDN, CDR2 FVKESK. The CDR3 totals 13 residues. CDR3 DNA sequence: TGTGCCAGCAGCCCCGCGGCGAATCAGCCCCAGCATTTT. Its translation is CASSPAANQPQHF.

This chain links TRBV2 with TRBJ2-4; TRBD2 might be the D (5 bases). V lost 4 bases and J lost 4, with 5 bases in between. This CDR3 comprises 12 residues. Germline V gene data show CDR1 as SNHLY and CDR2 as FYNNEI. Written as DNA, the CDR3 is TGTGCCAGCAGTGGAGGGAAAAACATTCAGTACTTC. Protein product: CASSGGKNIQYF.

This chain connects TRBV6-4 to TRBJ1-5, with no clear D. Trimming shortened V by 8 bases and J by 0 bases, and 17 bases separated the two germline ends. This CDR3 region has 16 residues. The germline V gene encodes CDR1 MRHNA and CDR2 SNTAGT. CDR3 DNA sequence: TGTGCCAGCGGAGAGAGGATCGGATATAGCAATCAGCCCCAGCATTTT. This encodes CASGERIGYSNQPQHF.

The chain links TRBV30 to TRBJ2-2, with TRBD2 as a possible D gene (6 bases). Germline V CDR1 and CDR2: GTSNPN, SVGIG (reference sequence). The CDR3 contains 13 residues. The V end lost 0 bases, the J end lost 8 bases, and 10 bases lay between the germline ends. DNA of the CDR3: TGTGCCTGGAGTGTCCTGGAGGGTGGGGAGCTGTTTTTT. It codes for CAWSVLEGGELFF. Together with reference TRBV30 and TRBJ2-2, the CDR3 gives the full variable domain: SQTIHQWPATLVQPVGSPLSLECTVEGTSNPNLYWYRQAAGRGLQLLFYSVGIGQISSEVPQNLSASRPQDRQFILSSKKLLLSDSGFYLCAWSVLEGGELFFGEGSRLTVL.